This entry is about one T cell receptor beta chain. The antigen is undetermined. Clones were read by immunoSEQ multiplex PCR, and TCRdb kept only the in-frame ones, dropping some. The sample carries around 260,000 clones, about 92% recorded once. This sample was taken from a study of T cell responses to AZD1222 COVID-19 vaccine. Overall study: Second doses at about 4 or about 12 weeks were pooled. General study results and limits: At 160-218 and 743-854, vaccine-associated CD4 TCRs were dominant, and they spanned spike. In a largely white British group with more females than males, clonal diversity was possibly underestimated. Once two AZD1222 doses were given, Spike-specific TCR breadth and depth went up.

Trimming removed 2 bases from V and 2 bases from J, with 9 bases in between. Germline CDR1 SQVTM, CDR2 ANQGSEA. The CDR3 is made up of 13 amino acids. The rearrangement uses TRBV29-1 and TRBJ1-2; no clear D gene. Material: peripheral blood, obtained on day 0 of AZD1222 vaccination. This TCR was sampled from an adult in good health. The CDR3 DNA reads TGCAGCGTTGAAAGAGTATGGAACTATGGCTACACCTTC. Translating gives CSVERVWNYGYTF.